These 21 T cell receptor beta chains were sequenced from one sample in a study of blood T cell repertoires in COVID-19. TCRdb's copy holds only in-frame clones and misses some; the assay was immunoSEQ multiplex PCR. This table holds under 300,000 clones, roughly 85% found once. The specimen was peripheral blood. Receptor source: a woman aged 18-29 years with acute or convalescent COVID-19.

This clone appeared a few times. The rearrangement links TRBV19 to TRBJ2-1, with 7 bases aligning to TRBD2. V lost 6 bases to trimming and J lost 0 bases; unmatched junction nucleotides: 2. CDR1 LNHDA and CDR2 SQIVND come from the germline V gene (reference sequence). The CDR3 loop spans 14 amino acids. The CDR3 nucleotides read TGTGCCAGTAGGGGCGGGGGCTCCTACAATGAGCAGTTCTTC. Amino acid sequence: CASRGGGSYNEQFF.

The rearrangement joins TRBV9 to TRBJ2-2; D is unclear. The CDR3 runs 14 residues. The V end was cut by 0 bases, the J end by 2 bases, with 5 bases between. The V gene's germline CDR1 is SGDLS and CDR2 YYNGEE. This chain's CDR3 is CASSVGANTGELFF. CDR3 bases: TGTGCCAGCAGCGTAGGAGCTAACACCGGGGAGCTGTTTTTT.

The chain uses TRBV19 and TRBJ1-5; no clear D gene. Germline CDR1 reads LNHDA; CDR2 reads SQIVND (reference sequence). This CDR3 region has 14 residues. V lost 3 bases and J lost 6, with 12 bases in between. DNA for the CDR3: TGTGCCAGTAGTATCCCCCCCCTCGGTCAGCCCCAGCATTTT. Translating gives CASSIPPLGQPQHF. The full variable domain, in which reference TRBV19 and TRBJ1-5 provide the parts outside the CDR3, is DGGITQSPKYLFRKEGQNVTLSCEQNLNHDAMYWYRQDPGQGLRLIYYSQIVNDFQKGDIAEGYSVSREKKESFPLTVTSAQKNPTAFYLCASSIPPLGQPQHFGDGTRLSIL.

The chain has TRBV7-2 and TRBJ2-5; unclear D gene. Trimming took off 1 base at V and 5 bases at J, with 5 bases between the two ends. Germline loops: CDR1 SGHTA, CDR2 FQGNSA. This CDR3 has 12 amino acids. The CDR3 DNA sequence: TGTGCCAGCAGCTTAGATCTGGAGACCCAGTACTTC. Residues: CASSLDLETQYF.

J is TRBJ2-3 and V is TRBV7-3; 7 positions agree with TRBD2. The CDR3 spans 14 residues. Looked up from germline, CDR1 is SGHTA and CDR2 is FQGTGA. V lost 6 bases, J lost 5 bases, and 8 bases stayed unmatched. This CDR3 reads CASSPGGRRDTQYF. The CDR3 region has the DNA TGTGCCAGCAGTCCGGGCGGGAGACGAGATACGCAGTATTTT.

This rearrangement joins TRBV30 to TRBJ1-1; D might be TRBD1 (5 bases). V lost 4 bases to trimming and J lost 0 bases, with 12 bases between them. Per germline, CDR1 GTSNPN and CDR2 SVGIG (reference sequence). This CDR3 comprises 14 residues. The CDR3 DNA sequence: TGTGCCTGGACCCTGGGGGGAGTGAACACTGAAGCTTTCTTT. It encodes CAWTLGGVNTEAFF.

The V gene is TRBV6-6, the J gene TRBJ2-1; possible D gene TRBD2, 5 bases. Trimming shortened V by 0 bases and J by 6 bases, and 12 bases separated the two germline ends. The germline CDR1 and CDR2 sequences are MNHNY and SVGAGI (reference sequence). This CDR3 is built from 15 residues. CDR3 nucleotides: TGTGCCAGCAGTTACTCTGAGGGCCGGGGCAATGAGCAGTTCTTC. Encoded protein: CASSYSEGRGNEQFF.

In its sample, this clone was seen a few times. The chain carries TRBV7-2 and TRBJ2-6, with TRBD1 identical over 11 bases. Germline V CDR1 and CDR2: SGHTA, FQGNSA. The CDR3 covers 15 residues. With V trimmed by 4 bases and J by 13 bases, 9 bases remained unmatched. The CDR3 sequence: CASSSQPGQGGVLTF. The CDR3 DNA follows: TGTGCCAGCAGCTCGCAACCGGGACAGGGGGGAGTCCTGACTTTC.

This clone has a count of ten or more. The V and J genes are TRBV19 and TRBJ1-4; 8 nucleotides align to TRBD1. Per germline, CDR1 LNHDA and CDR2 SQIVND (reference sequence). CDR3 size: 15 residues. J gave up 7 bases and V 3 bases, and 7 bases lay outside the gene matches. The CDR3 sequence is CASSIQGAGSEKLFF. CDR3 nucleotides: TGTGCCAGTAGTATTCAGGGGGCGGGAAGTGAAAAACTGTTTTTT.

The V and J genes are TRBV21-1 and TRBJ2-7; TRBD2 was called by the table and not checked on the DNA. TRBV21-1 constitutes a pseudogene. The CDR3 has 16 amino acids. CDR3 DNA: TGTGCCAGCAGCAAAGTAGGGGCTAGCGGTACCTACGAGCAGTACTTC. Translating gives CASSKVGASGTYEQYF.

The chain links TRBV6-2 or TRBV6-3 to TRBJ2-7, with 15 bases fitting TRBD2. The CDR3 loop spans 19 amino acids. Per germline, CDR1 MNHEY and CDR2 SVGEGT. V dropped 5 bases and J dropped 0; count of bases not matched to a gene: 11. The CDR3 region has the DNA TGTGCCAGCAGTACCGGGACTAGCGGGAGGAGGAGAGACTCCTACGAGCAGTACTTC. Its protein product is CASSTGTSGRRRDSYEQYF.

This chain links TRBV11-2 with TRBJ2-3; 12 positions agree with TRBD2. The CDR3 has 15 amino acids. V was clipped by 4 bases and J by 5 bases; unmatched bases: 4. CDR1 is SGHAT, CDR2 FQNNGV, per germline. Here the CDR3 DNA reads TGTGCCAGCAGCTGGACTAGCGGGAATTTAGATACGCAGTATTTT. It yields the protein CASSWTSGNLDTQYF.

This clone was observed a handful of times. The J gene is TRBJ2-1, the V gene TRBV5-4; TRBD2 aligns across 9 bases. The CDR3 totals 16 residues. Germline lookup yields CDR1 SGHNT and CDR2 YYREEE (reference sequence). V shed 4 bases, J shed 7 bases, and the junction held 12 bases outside the gene matches. The CDR3 sequence is CASSRDSGSLRNEQFF. CDR3 in DNA: TGTGCCAGCAGCAGGGATAGCGGGAGTTTAAGGAATGAGCAGTTCTTC.

The chain uses TRBV25-1 and TRBJ1-1, with 10 positions matching TRBD1. There are 14 residues in the CDR3. Germline CDR1 and CDR2: MGHDK and SYGVNS. With 8 bases clipped from V and 4 bases from J, the junction kept 7 bases outside the gene matches. This CDR3 reads CASAQTGGVTEAFF. The CDR3, as DNA: TGTGCCAGCGCACAGACAGGGGGCGTCACTGAAGCTTTCTTT.

V is TRBV6-2 or TRBV6-3 and J is TRBJ2-6, with TRBD2 identical over 7 bases. V lost 5 bases to trimming and J lost 0 bases; unmatched junction nucleotides: 7. The CDR3 runs 17 residues. The V gene's germline CDR1 is MNHEY and CDR2 SVGEGT. The CDR3 is CASSPPSGSSGANVLTF. In nucleotides, the CDR3 is TGTGCCAGCAGTCCCCCTAGCGGTAGCTCTGGGGCCAACGTCCTGACTTTC.

The chain has TRBV11-2 and TRBJ2-5, with D possibly matching TRBD1 (6 bases). The CDR3 is 18 amino acids. Per germline, CDR1 SGHAT and CDR2 FQNNGV. Trimming removed 5 bases at V and 2 bases at J, with 24 bases between. The DNA of the CDR3 is TGTGCCAGCAGCCAGTTGGCCCAGCTACAGGGTTCTCAAGAGACCCAGTACTTC. It codes for CASSQLAQLQGSQETQYF.

This clone was picked up a small number of times. This rearrangement joins TRBV11-3 to TRBJ2-1, with 10 bases matching TRBD2. J lost 5 bases, V lost 0 bases, and 10 bases had no gene match. Germline V CDR1 and CDR2: SGHNT, YENEEA. This CDR3 spans 18 amino acids. The CDR3 DNA sequence: TGTGCCAGCAGCTTAGATCAAGGCGGGACTAGCGTCAACAATGAGCAGTTCTTC. This codes for CASSLDQGGTSVNNEQFF.

The chain links TRBV7-2 to TRBJ2-5; 8 bases align to TRBD1. CDR1 is SGHTA, CDR2 FQGNSA, per germline. This CDR3 has 13 amino acids. Trimming removed 3 bases from V and 5 bases from J; junction bases left unmatched: 2. This CDR3 reads CASSFTGGETQYF. The CDR3 DNA reads TGTGCCAGCAGCTTCACAGGGGGGGAGACCCAGTACTTC. The full variable domain, with the rest looked up from reference TRBV7-2 and TRBJ2-5, is GAGVSQSPSNKVTEKGKDVELRCDPISGHTALYWYRQSLGQGLEFLIYFQGNSAPDKSGLPSDRFSAERTGGSVSTLTIQRTQQEDSAVYLCASSFTGGETQYFGPGTRLLVL.

The chain couples TRBV7-9 to TRBJ1-5, with 7 nucleotides matching TRBD1. With V trimmed by 5 bases and J by 3 bases, 4 bases remained unmatched. Looked up from germline, CDR1 is SEHNR and CDR2 is FQNEAQ (reference sequence). The CDR3 totals 14 residues. CDR3 DNA sequence: TGTGCCAGCAGCCTGCAGGGGGACAATCAGCCCCAGCATTTT. Amino acids: CASSLQGDNQPQHF.

This chain connects TRBV6-5 to TRBJ1-2; D might be TRBD1 (6 bases). Trimming removed 7 bases at V and 4 bases at J, with 16 bases between. This CDR3 has 14 residues. CDR1 is MNHEY and CDR2 is SVGAGI in the germline V gene. CDR3 nucleotide sequence: TGTGCCAGCATCCCCGGACAGCGAAGCTATGGCTACACCTTC. This gives the protein CASIPGQRSYGYTF.

J is TRBJ2-4 and V is TRBV28; 7 bases match TRBD1. J lost 4 bases, V lost 5 bases, and 5 bases had no gene match. Germline V gene lookup returns CDR1 MDHEN and CDR2 SYDVKM. The CDR3 loop spans 14 amino acids. CDR3 sequence (DNA): TGTGCCAGCAGTCCTCAGGGACAGAAAAACATTCAGTACTTC. Translating it yields CASSPQGQKNIQYF.